The 24 T cell receptor beta chains below were found in one sample sequenced in a study of T cell repertoires in cytomegalovirus infection. TCRdb reprocessed the reads with MiXCR, giving one entry per CDR3 protein. The sample holds around 430,000 distinct CDR3 sequences; about 44% are singletons and the top ten take approximately 40%. Their target antigens are unknown. The sample consisted of cultured PBMCs, taken from culture after CMV antigen stimulation. The receptors were gathered from a human donor in good health (CMV status not recorded). Some clones in this sample may be carry-over from other donors' samples.

The V call is TRBV27, the J call TRBJ2-5, with 7 bases lining up with TRBD1. The CDR3 has 15 amino acids. CDR1 is MNHEY, CDR2 SMNVEV, per germline (reference sequence). J gave up 1 base and V 8 bases, and 10 bases lay outside the gene matches. This CDR3 reads CASHPGTEIQETQYF. CDR3 sequence (DNA): TGTGCCAGCCACCCCGGGACAGAGATCCAAGAGACCCAGTACTTC.

The chain couples TRBV7-2 to TRBJ1-1, with 8 bases lining up with TRBD1. The CDR3 consists of 14 residues. Trimming took 4 bases from V and 1 from J; bases not matched to a gene: 2. Germline V gene sequence: CDR1 SGHTA, CDR2 FQGNSA. The CDR3 nucleotides read TGTGCCAGCAGCTGGACAGGGTGGAACACTGAAGCTTTCTTT. It is translated as CASSWTGWNTEAFF.

This clonotype was detected a few times. V is TRBV7-2 and J is TRBJ2-1; D gene uncertain. Per germline, CDR1 SGHTA and CDR2 FQGNSA. The ends were cut back, 2 bases at V and 7 bases at J, with 6 bases in the middle. There are 12 residues in the CDR3. CDR3 in DNA: TGTGCCAGCAGCTTAAATGGGAATGAGCAGTTCTTC. Translated, it gives CASSLNGNEQFF.

V gene TRBV20-1 combines with J gene TRBJ2-3; D gene unclear. CDR3 length equals 13 residues. Germline V gives CDR1 DFQATT, CDR2 SNEGSKA (reference sequence). V shed 7 bases and J shed 3 bases, with 14 bases lying between them. The DNA of the CDR3 is TGCAGTGAAGGAGCCCGCCGGACAGATACGCAGTATTTT. Translating it yields CSEGARRTDTQYF.

The chain is built from TRBV18 and TRBJ1-4; possible D gene TRBD1, 5 bases. The V end was cut by 3 bases, the J end by 8 bases, with 13 bases between. CDR1 is KGHSH and CDR2 is LQKENI in the germline V gene. The CDR3 totals 14 residues. For the CDR3, the DNA is TGTGCCAGCTCACCCCGGGACTCGGGCGAAAAACTGTTTTTT. Translation gives CASSPRDSGEKLFF.

The chain is built from TRBV27 and TRBJ1-1; 8 nucleotides match TRBD1. Germline CDR1 MNHEY, CDR2 SMNVEV (reference sequence). Unmatched junction bases numbered 11, after V lost 8 bases and J lost 6 bases. This CDR3 has 14 residues. The CDR3 DNA sequence: TGTGCCAGCGCAGCGGGACAGGAGTACGCTGAAGCTTTCTTT. Protein sequence: CASAAGQEYAEAFF.

This chain joins TRBV27 and TRBJ2-3; 7 bases align to TRBD1. The CDR3 totals 17 residues. Looked up from germline, CDR1 is MNHEY and CDR2 is SMNVEV (reference sequence). Unmatched junction bases numbered 12, after V lost 6 bases and J lost 0 bases. The CDR3 is CASRSGQLQPSTDTQYF. The CDR3 DNA is TGTGCCAGCAGATCGGGACAGCTCCAACCCAGCACAGATACGCAGTATTTT.

The V gene is TRBV5-4, the J gene TRBJ2-1, with 9 bases identical to TRBD1. CDR3 size: 16 residues. Per germline, CDR1 SGHNT and CDR2 YYREEE (reference sequence). The junction had 10 bases not matched to a gene; V was cut back by 5 bases and J by 4 bases. CDR3 amino acids: CASSTKGTGMYNEQFF. The CDR3 bases are TGTGCCAGCAGTACTAAGGGGACAGGGATGTACAATGAGCAGTTCTTC.

The chain combines TRBV19 with TRBJ1-5, with D hard to call. Trimming took off 3 bases at V and 2 bases at J, with 2 bases between the two ends. The CDR3 runs to 12 residues. Germline assignment: CDR1 LNHDA and CDR2 SQIVND (reference sequence). The CDR3 here is CASSIGNQPQHF. In DNA form, the CDR3 reads TGTGCCAGTAGTATTGGCAATCAGCCCCAGCATTTT. The variable domain in full, completed from reference TRBV19 and TRBJ1-5, reads DGGITQSPKYLFRKEGQNVTLSCEQNLNHDAMYWYRQDPGQGLRLIYYSQIVNDFQKGDIAEGYSVSREKKESFPLTVTSAQKNPTAFYLCASSIGNQPQHFGDGTRLSIL.

This chain uses TRBV7-2 with TRBJ2-7; no reliable D call. The V end was cut by 3 bases, the J end by 4 bases, with 13 bases between. CDR1 SGHTA and CDR2 FQGNSA come from the germline V gene. This CDR3 has 14 amino acids. CDR3 sequence: CASSFQVAAYEQYF. DNA for the CDR3: TGTGCCAGCAGCTTCCAAGTAGCCGCTTACGAGCAGTACTTC.

Only one count was recorded for this clonotype. The chain carries TRBV6-6 and TRBJ1-5; D remains unclear. Trimming removed 6 bases from V and 5 bases from J, with 14 bases in between. The germline CDR1 and CDR2 sequences are MNHNY and SVGAGI (reference sequence). This CDR3 contains 14 residues. CDR3 DNA sequence: TGTGCCAGCAGCTACAGACTTGTGGATCAGCCCCAGCATTTT. Protein sequence: CASSYRLVDQPQHF.

The CDR3 nucleotides read TGTGCCAGCGGTGGGGGGAGGTTGAGCACAGATACGCAGTATTTT. Its translation: CASGGGRLSTDTQYF. This chain joins TRBV12-3 or TRBV12-4 and TRBJ2-3; possible D gene TRBD2, 6 bases. Trimming pared 8 bases from V and 0 bases from J, leaving 15 bases between. The CDR3 length is 15 residues.

The CDR3 nucleotides read TGCGCCAGCAGCCCGGACCCCGGGACAAGTAATGAAAAACTGTTTTTT. Protein product: CASSPDPGTSNEKLFF. The chain links TRBV5-1 to TRBJ1-4, with TRBD1 as a possible D gene (6 bases). The germline V gene has CDR1 SGHRS and CDR2 YFSETQ. Trimming cost V 4 bases and J 4 bases, with 17 bases left between them. The CDR3 has 16 amino acids.

This clonotype was seen a single time. The V and J genes are TRBV7-2 and TRBJ2-3; D possibly corresponds to TRBD1 (6 bases). Per the germline V gene, CDR1 is SGHTA and CDR2 is FQGNSA. The CDR3 runs 16 residues. The V end lost 4 bases, the J end lost 1 base, and 15 bases lay between the germline ends. The CDR3 DNA follows: TGTGCCAGCAGCTCCTACTCCGACAGGCGCACAGATACGCAGTATTTT. Amino acids: CASSSYSDRRTDTQYF.

This clonotype was observed a few times. V and J are TRBV28 and TRBJ1-4; the D gene is possibly TRBD1 (6 bases). V dropped 6 bases and J dropped 3 bases, with 11 bases sitting between them. Germline V CDR1 and CDR2: MDHEN, SYDVKM. CDR3 size: 14 residues. CDR3 bases: TGTGCCAGCAGCGTACAGGGTGCTAATGAAAAACTGTTTTTT. The encoded protein is CASSVQGANEKLFF.

CDR3 region: CASSYPYTEAFF. CDR3 DNA: TGTGCCAGCAGTTACCCCTACACTGAAGCTTTCTTT. The chain combines TRBV6-2 or TRBV6-3 with TRBJ1-1; no reliable D call. Trimming shortened V by 2 bases and J by 3 bases, and 4 bases separated the two germline ends. Germline values: CDR1 MNHEY, CDR2 SVGEGT. The CDR3 consists of 12 residues.

This sequence joins TRBV20-1 and TRBJ1-2, with a tentative D call TRBD1 (5 bases). V was pared by 0 bases and J by 5 bases, with 16 bases between. Germline V CDR1 and CDR2: DFQATT, SNEGSKA (reference sequence). The CDR3 contains 15 residues. The CDR3 protein is CSARDSGTSLYGYTF. The CDR3 coding sequence is TGCAGTGCTAGAGATTCCGGGACGAGCCTTTATGGCTACACCTTC.

J is TRBJ2-1 and V is TRBV11-2; 7 nucleotides align to TRBD2. The CDR3 has 15 residues. The trim removed 8 bases at V and 8 bases at J, leaving 15 bases unmatched. The germline V gene encodes CDR1 SGHAT and CDR2 FQNNGV. The CDR3 nucleotides are TGTGCCAGCCGAAACTGGGGGGGGAGTGTTCATGAGCAGTTCTTC. Amino acids: CASRNWGGSVHEQFF. The whole variable domain, remainder taken from reference TRBV11-2 and TRBJ2-1, is EAGVAQSPRYKIIEKRQSVAFWCNPISGHATLYWYQQILGQGPKLLIQFQNNGVVDDSQLPKDRFSAERLKGVDSTLKIQPAKLEDSAVYLCASRNWGGSVHEQFFGPGTRLTVL.

The gene calls are TRBV7-9 and TRBJ1-1, with no clear D. The CDR3 length is 12 residues. Germline assignment: CDR1 SEHNR and CDR2 FQNEAQ (reference sequence). Trimming shortened V by 11 bases and J by 4 bases, and 14 bases separated the two germline ends. Written as DNA, the CDR3 is TGTGCCGTTCCGACTAGGGCCACTGAAGCTTTCTTT. Protein: CAVPTRATEAFF.

The rearrangement links TRBV15 to TRBJ1-2; a possible D gene is TRBD1 (5 bases). V lost 4 bases, J lost 4 bases, and 19 bases lay in between. Germline CDR1 LNHNV, CDR2 YYDKDF (reference sequence). This CDR3 has 16 amino acids. The CDR3 DNA is TGTGCCACCAGCAACGAGCAGGAGGGGCGAAGCTATGGCTACACCTTC. Its translation is CATSNEQEGRSYGYTF.

This clonotype has only a few counts. V gene TRBV6-1 combines with J gene TRBJ1-3; no definite D call. The germline V and J ends were trimmed by 5 bases and 2 bases, with 7 bases remaining between them. The V gene's germline CDR1 is MNHNS and CDR2 SASEGT. The CDR3 sequence is 13 residues long. The CDR3 is CASSPRTGNTIYF. The CDR3, as DNA: TGTGCCAGCAGTCCCCGGACTGGAAACACCATATATTTT.

The V gene is TRBV7-6, the J gene TRBJ2-3, with 8 bases fitting TRBD2. In germline, CDR1 is SGHVS, CDR2 FNYEAQ. CDR3 length: 13 amino acids. The V and J ends lost 4 bases and 13 bases, in that order; junction bases with no gene match: 10. The CDR3 protein is CASSSMREAIKYF. Here the CDR3 DNA reads TGTGCCAGCAGCTCAATGCGGGAGGCTATAAAGTATTTT. The complete variable domain, with remaining parts taken from reference TRBV7-6 and TRBJ2-3, reads GAGVSQSPRYKVTKRGQDVALRCDPISGHVSLYWYRQALGQGPEFLTYFNYEAQQDKSGLPNDRFSAERPEGSISTLTIQRTEQRDSAMYRCASSSMREAIKYFGPGTRLTVL.

The CDR3 DNA follows: TGTGCCAGCAGCTCGGGACGGAAGAACACTGAAGCTTTCTTT. It specifies CASSSGRKNTEAFF. The V and J genes are TRBV7-4 and TRBJ1-1, with a possible D match to TRBD1 (5 bases). This CDR3 spans 14 amino acids. Trimming stripped 4 bases from V and 1 base from J, with 10 bases between. The germline V gene has CDR1 SGHVT and CDR2 SQSDAQ.

The V and J genes are TRBV24-1 and TRBJ2-5; 7 bases agree with TRBD2. Germline values: CDR1 KGHDR, CDR2 SFDVKD. The CDR3 has 15 residues. The junction had 9 bases not matched to a gene; V was cut back by 4 bases and J by 5 bases. The CDR3, as DNA: TGTGCCACCAGTGACCCAGGCGGGGGAAGCGAGACCCAGTACTTC. This translates into CATSDPGGGSETQYF.